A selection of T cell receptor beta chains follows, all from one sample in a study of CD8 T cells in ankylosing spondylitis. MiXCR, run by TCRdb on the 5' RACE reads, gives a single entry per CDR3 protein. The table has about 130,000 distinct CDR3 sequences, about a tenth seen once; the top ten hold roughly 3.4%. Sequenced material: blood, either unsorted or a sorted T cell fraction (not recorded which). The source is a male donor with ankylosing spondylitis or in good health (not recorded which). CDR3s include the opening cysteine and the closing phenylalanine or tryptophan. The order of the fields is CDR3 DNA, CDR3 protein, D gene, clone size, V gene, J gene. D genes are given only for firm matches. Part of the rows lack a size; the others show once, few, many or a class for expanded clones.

CDR3 DNA: TGTGCCACCGGGGACAGGGTTAGCTATGGCTACACCTTC
CDR3 protein: CATGDRVSYGYTF
D gene: TRBD1
clone size: -
V gene: TRBV10-3
J gene: TRBJ1-2

CDR3 DNA: TGCGCCAGCAGCAGGGGCCCAGCCGAGGGCGAGCAGTACTTC
CDR3 protein: CASSRGPAEGEQYF
D gene: -
clone size: many
V gene: TRBV5-1
J gene: TRBJ2-7

CDR3 DNA: TGTGCCAGCAGCGTTAACAGGGATGGCTACACCTTC
CDR3 protein: CASSVNRDGYTF
D gene: -
clone size: many
V gene: TRBV9
J gene: TRBJ1-2

CDR3 DNA: TGTGCCAGCAGCCCTCCGAGCTCCTACAATGAGCAGTTCTTC
CDR3 protein: CASSPPSSYNEQFF
D gene: -
clone size: -
V gene: TRBV6-2/TRBV6-3
J gene: TRBJ2-1

CDR3 DNA: TGTGCCAGCAGCACATATCTCCCGACTAGCCCGGGGAATGAGCAGTTCTTC
CDR3 protein: CASSTYLPTSPGNEQFF
D gene: TRBD2
clone size: many
V gene: TRBV9
J gene: TRBJ2-1

CDR3 DNA: TGTGCCAGCAGCTTACTCTTGGCGCTAGGGGCAAATGAGCAGTTCTTC
CDR3 protein: CASSLLLALGANEQFF
D gene: -
clone size: many
V gene: TRBV7-9
J gene: TRBJ2-1

CDR3 DNA: TGCGCCAGCAGCGAAGCAGCGGGAAACACCGGGGAGCTGTTTTTT
CDR3 protein: CASSEAAGNTGELFF
D gene: TRBD2
clone size: -
V gene: TRBV5-1
J gene: TRBJ2-2

CDR3 DNA: TGTGCCAGCAGTGAGCTAGCGAACGCAGTCTACAATGAGCAGTTCTTC
CDR3 protein: CASSELANAVYNEQFF
D gene: -
clone size: many
V gene: TRBV6-4
J gene: TRBJ2-1

CDR3 DNA: TGTGCCAGCAGTCGGACTAGCGGGAGTCGAGAGACCCAGTACTTC
CDR3 protein: CASSRTSGSRETQYF
D gene: TRBD2
clone size: -
V gene: TRBV7-9
J gene: TRBJ2-5

CDR3 DNA: TGCAGTGCTTACAGAGAGCCTAGCGGGAAGGAGACCCAGTACTTC
CDR3 protein: CSAYREPSGKETQYF
D gene: TRBD2
clone size: -
V gene: TRBV20-1
J gene: TRBJ2-5

CDR3 DNA: TGTGCCAGCAGCCCGAGTACTAGTAATGAGCAGTTCTTC
CDR3 protein: CASSPSTSNEQFF
D gene: -
clone size: many
V gene: TRBV9
J gene: TRBJ2-1

CDR3 DNA: TGTGCCAGCAGTTTAGTAGCCGGAAACCCCGGGGCAGAGACCCAGTACTTC
CDR3 protein: CASSLVAGNPGAETQYF
D gene: -
clone size: -
V gene: TRBV12-3/TRBV12-4
J gene: TRBJ2-5

CDR3 DNA: TGTGCCAGCAGCCTCACCCTCTACGAGCAGTACTTC
CDR3 protein: CASSLTLYEQYF
D gene: -
clone size: -
V gene: TRBV7-9
J gene: TRBJ2-7

CDR3 DNA: TGTGCCAGCAGTACCCGGGGTAGCGGGAGGGCCGATGAGCAGTTCTTC
CDR3 protein: CASSTRGSGRADEQFF
D gene: TRBD2
clone size: many
V gene: TRBV6-1
J gene: TRBJ2-1

CDR3 DNA: TGCAGTGCTAGAGACAGCGGGAAAAACGGAGATGAGCAGTTCTTC
CDR3 protein: CSARDSGKNGDEQFF
D gene: TRBD2
clone size: many
V gene: TRBV20-1
J gene: TRBJ2-1

CDR3 DNA: TGTGCCAGCCCCCCCAGCTTGACTAGCGGGAGGGCCTACGAGCAGTACTTC
CDR3 protein: CASPPSLTSGRAYEQYF
D gene: TRBD2
clone size: -
V gene: TRBV28
J gene: TRBJ2-7

CDR3 DNA: TGTGCCAGCAGCTTATCCCTGAGTGACACCGGGGAGCTGTTTTTT
CDR3 protein: CASSLSLSDTGELFF
D gene: -
clone size: many
V gene: TRBV7-8
J gene: TRBJ2-2

CDR3 DNA: TGTGCCAGCACCCACTGGACAGGAGATTCCTACGAGCAGTACTTC
CDR3 protein: CASTHWTGDSYEQYF
D gene: TRBD1
clone size: many
V gene: TRBV27
J gene: TRBJ2-7

CDR3 DNA: TGTGCCAGCAGCTTAGGGCCGGAGGCGGTCGGGGAGCTGTTTTTT
CDR3 protein: CASSLGPEAVGELFF
D gene: -
clone size: -
V gene: TRBV12-3/TRBV12-4
J gene: TRBJ2-2

CDR3 DNA: TGTGCCAGCAGTCCACGGACAGGGGGATTTGTCATTCAGTACTTC
CDR3 protein: CASSPRTGGFVIQYF
D gene: TRBD1
clone size: many
V gene: TRBV27
J gene: TRBJ2-4

CDR3 DNA: TGCAGCGTGACCGGGACAGGGTTTACACCCCTCCACTTT
CDR3 protein: CSVTGTGFTPLHF
D gene: TRBD1
clone size: many
V gene: TRBV29-1
J gene: TRBJ1-6

CDR3 DNA: TGTGCCTCACAGAGAATGAACACTGAAGCTTTCTTT
CDR3 protein: CASQRMNTEAFF
D gene: -
clone size: many
V gene: TRBV12-3/TRBV12-4
J gene: TRBJ1-1

CDR3 DNA: TGTGCCAGCGGGAGGGTCCAAAATAATTCACCCCTCCACTTT
CDR3 protein: CASGRVQNNSPLHF
D gene: -
clone size: once
V gene: TRBV28
J gene: TRBJ1-6

CDR3 DNA: TGCGCCAGCAGCTTGGGTTTAGCGGGAGATCAAGAGACCCAGTACTTC
CDR3 protein: CASSLGLAGDQETQYF
D gene: TRBD2
clone size: few
V gene: TRBV5-1
J gene: TRBJ2-5

CDR3 DNA: TGTGCCAGCAGTAACAGGGAAGAGACCCAGTACTTC
CDR3 protein: CASSNREETQYF
D gene: -
clone size: -
V gene: TRBV6-6
J gene: TRBJ2-5

CDR3 DNA: TGTGCCAGCAGTATCCGTGGACAGGGAGGTAGCAATCAGCCCCAGCATTTT
CDR3 protein: CASSIRGQGGSNQPQHF
D gene: TRBD1
clone size: many
V gene: TRBV6-2/TRBV6-3
J gene: TRBJ1-5

CDR3 DNA: TGCGCCAGCAGCTCAACCGGGGCTCACACCGGGGAGCTGTTTTTT
CDR3 protein: CASSSTGAHTGELFF
D gene: -
clone size: many
V gene: TRBV5-1
J gene: TRBJ2-2

CDR3 DNA: TGCAGTGCTACGGACACAGGCGGTAGCACAGATACGCAGTATTTT
CDR3 protein: CSATDTGGSTDTQYF
D gene: -
clone size: many
V gene: TRBV20-1
J gene: TRBJ2-3

CDR3 DNA: TGCAGTGCTAGAGAACTAGCGCCCTACAATGAGCAGTTCTTC
CDR3 protein: CSARELAPYNEQFF
D gene: TRBD2
clone size: -
V gene: TRBV20-1
J gene: TRBJ2-1

CDR3 DNA: TGCGCCAGCAGCTTGGTGGGGGGGACCAACGTCCTGACTTTC
CDR3 protein: CASSLVGGTNVLTF
D gene: TRBD2
clone size: many
V gene: TRBV5-1
J gene: TRBJ2-6

CDR3 DNA: TGTGCCAGCAGCTTAAGGGCTAGCCGGGCAGATACGCAGTATTTT
CDR3 protein: CASSLRASRADTQYF
D gene: -
clone size: many
V gene: TRBV7-3
J gene: TRBJ2-3

CDR3 DNA: TGTGCCAGCAGTTATGGAGTGGACACCTACGAGCAGTACTTC
CDR3 protein: CASSYGVDTYEQYF
D gene: -
clone size: -
V gene: TRBV27
J gene: TRBJ2-7

CDR3 DNA: TGCAGCGCTGACGGAGGGAACACCGGGGAGCTGTTTTTT
CDR3 protein: CSADGGNTGELFF
D gene: -
clone size: few
V gene: TRBV29-1
J gene: TRBJ2-2

CDR3 DNA: TGCAGTAAGAGGGAGCCTAGCACAGATACGCAGTATTTT
CDR3 protein: CSKREPSTDTQYF
D gene: -
clone size: many
V gene: TRBV20-1
J gene: TRBJ2-3

CDR3 DNA: TGTGCCAGCAGTTTAGAACAGGGAACAGGGCAGCCCCAGCATTTT
CDR3 protein: CASSLEQGTGQPQHF
D gene: -
clone size: many
V gene: TRBV12-3/TRBV12-4
J gene: TRBJ1-5

CDR3 DNA: TGTGCCAGCAGTTTAGTGGGGGGCCTGGACACTGAAGCTTTCTTT
CDR3 protein: CASSLVGGLDTEAFF
D gene: -
clone size: -
V gene: TRBV27
J gene: TRBJ1-1

CDR3 DNA: TGTGCCAGCAGCCCCAGGGAAGTCTACGAGCAGTACTTC
CDR3 protein: CASSPREVYEQYF
D gene: -
clone size: many
V gene: TRBV7-9
J gene: TRBJ2-7

CDR3 DNA: TGCGCCAGCAGCCAGAGTCTAGCCAAAAACATTCAGTACTTC
CDR3 protein: CASSQSLAKNIQYF
D gene: -
clone size: many
V gene: TRBV5-1
J gene: TRBJ2-4

CDR3 DNA: TGTGCCAGCAGTTACTCGATGGGACAGGGGCCTTTCTTC
CDR3 protein: CASSYSMGQGPFF
D gene: TRBD1
clone size: -
V gene: TRBV6-5
J gene: TRBJ2-1

CDR3 DNA: TGTGCCAGCAGCTTGGATACTAGCGGGAGAAGGGGCGAGCAGTACTTC
CDR3 protein: CASSLDTSGRRGEQYF
D gene: TRBD2
clone size: many
V gene: TRBV7-9
J gene: TRBJ2-7

CDR3 DNA: TGTGCCAGCAGCGTGGTGGGCGGAACCGGGGAGCTGTTTTTT
CDR3 protein: CASSVVGGTGELFF
D gene: -
clone size: many
V gene: TRBV9
J gene: TRBJ2-2

CDR3 DNA: TGTGCCAGCAGTATGACAGGGGCTTACAATGAGCAGTTCTTC
CDR3 protein: CASSMTGAYNEQFF
D gene: TRBD1
clone size: many
V gene: TRBV28
J gene: TRBJ2-1

CDR3 DNA: TGTGCCAGCAGTGATGGACTAGCGGGAGGAGAGACCCAGTACTTC
CDR3 protein: CASSDGLAGGETQYF
D gene: TRBD2
clone size: -
V gene: TRBV25-1
J gene: TRBJ2-5

CDR3 DNA: TGCAGCGTTGACGCGCCTAGCGGAGGTCTAGATACGCAGTATTTT
CDR3 protein: CSVDAPSGGLDTQYF
D gene: TRBD2
clone size: many
V gene: TRBV29-1
J gene: TRBJ2-3

CDR3 DNA: TGTGCCAGCAGTCCCGGGACTAGCGGAGGCCGAGAGACCCAGTACTTC
CDR3 protein: CASSPGTSGGRETQYF
D gene: TRBD2
clone size: many
V gene: TRBV12-3/TRBV12-4
J gene: TRBJ2-5

CDR3 DNA: TGCGCCAGCAGCCTAGCGGGAGGTCAGTCAGATACGCAGTATTTT
CDR3 protein: CASSLAGGQSDTQYF
D gene: TRBD2
clone size: -
V gene: TRBV5-1
J gene: TRBJ2-3

CDR3 DNA: TGCGCCAGCAGCTTGGGTCCGGCGAACAATGAGCAGTTCTTC
CDR3 protein: CASSLGPANNEQFF
D gene: -
clone size: many
V gene: TRBV5-1
J gene: TRBJ2-1

CDR3 DNA: TGTGCCTGGACCAACAAAGGGACAGACGGTAATCAGCCCCAGCATTTT
CDR3 protein: CAWTNKGTDGNQPQHF
D gene: TRBD1
clone size: few
V gene: TRBV30
J gene: TRBJ1-5

CDR3 DNA: TGTGCCAGCAGTTTGGCTGAAACCGGGGAAAAACTGTTTTTT
CDR3 protein: CASSLAETGEKLFF
D gene: -
clone size: many
V gene: TRBV12-3/TRBV12-4
J gene: TRBJ1-4

CDR3 DNA: TGTGCCAGCAGCCGCAACCCTCGGGCTATCACAGATACGCAGTATTTT
CDR3 protein: CASSRNPRAITDTQYF
D gene: -
clone size: many
V gene: TRBV27
J gene: TRBJ2-3

CDR3 DNA: TGCAGTCCGACTAGCGGGAGAACCGGGGAGCTGTTTTTT
CDR3 protein: CSPTSGRTGELFF
D gene: TRBD2
clone size: medium-sized
V gene: TRBV20-1
J gene: TRBJ2-2

CDR3 DNA: TGCAGTGCTGATCAGACTCAGGTCGGGGCGGACAATGAGCAGTTCTTC
CDR3 protein: CSADQTQVGADNEQFF
D gene: -
clone size: few
V gene: TRBV20-1
J gene: TRBJ2-1

CDR3 DNA: TGTGCCAGCAGCTTAGAGGGGGGTGAGCAGTTCTTC
CDR3 protein: CASSLEGGEQFF
D gene: -
clone size: many
V gene: TRBV7-9
J gene: TRBJ2-1

CDR3 DNA: TGTGCCAGCAGTCCTGTCCAGGGTGTTTGGACTGAAGCTTTCTTT
CDR3 protein: CASSPVQGVWTEAFF
D gene: -
clone size: few
V gene: TRBV12-3/TRBV12-4
J gene: TRBJ1-1

CDR3 DNA: TGCGCCAGCAGCCAGTTAGCGCCCCGCTCCTACAATGAGCAGTTCTTT
CDR3 protein: CASSQLAPRSYNEQFF
D gene: -
clone size: -
V gene: TRBV5-1
J gene: TRBJ2-1

CDR3 DNA: TGTGCCAGCAGTTTCTTCAAAGGACAACTAGAGACCCAGTACTTC
CDR3 protein: CASSFFKGQLETQYF
D gene: -
clone size: many
V gene: TRBV28
J gene: TRBJ2-5

CDR3 DNA: TGTGCCAGCACCCGAGGTGACCCCGAGTACGAGCAGTACTTC
CDR3 protein: CASTRGDPEYEQYF
D gene: -
clone size: few
V gene: TRBV12-3/TRBV12-4
J gene: TRBJ2-7

CDR3 DNA: TGTGCCAGCAGTTTATGGCTGGCAGATACGCAGTATTTT
CDR3 protein: CASSLWLADTQYF
D gene: -
clone size: many
V gene: TRBV27
J gene: TRBJ2-3

CDR3 DNA: TGTGCCAGCAGCTTAGAGGTGGGGGGTAGGTTCTCTGGGGCCAACGTCCTGACTTTC
CDR3 protein: CASSLEVGGRFSGANVLTF
D gene: -
clone size: -
V gene: TRBV11-2
J gene: TRBJ2-6

CDR3 DNA: TGCAGCGTTGGTTCCACAGATACGCAGTATTTT
CDR3 protein: CSVGSTDTQYF
D gene: -
clone size: -
V gene: TRBV29-1
J gene: TRBJ2-3